The rows below give T cell receptor beta chains drawn from one sample of a study of memory CD4+ T cells and cytomegalovirus serostatus. Only in-frame clones appear in the TCRdb table, and some are missing; sequencing was by immunoSEQ multiplex PCR. Altogether tens of thousands of clones are present, approximately 82% being singletons, with the ten largest covering 0.5%. Material for sequencing was memory CD4+ T cells from blood. These receptor sequences come from an adult in good health and CMV-seronegative. Some clones in this sample may be carry-over from other donors' samples. Each CDR3 is given with its conserved first and last residue.

j_call | cdr3_length | v_call | cdr3_aa
TRBJ2-7 | 14 | TRBV30 | CAWSVVGSLYEQYF
TRBJ1-3 | 14 | TRBV2 | CASRAASSGNTIYF
TRBJ1-4 | 15 | TRBV7-8 | CASSLGGTVNEKLFF
TRBJ2-3 | 13 | TRBV6-5 | CASSYSNEDTQYF
TRBJ2-1 | 14 | TRBV5-1 | CASSLGPQNNEQFF
TRBJ2-5 | 16 | TRBV7-9 | CASSSLGGGAQETQYF
TRBJ1-1 | 15 | TRBV19 | CASNQQGAGNTEAFF
TRBJ2-1 | 13 | TRBV2 | CASSVSSIYEQFF
TRBJ1-1 | 15 | TRBV28 | CASSSKGIWITEAFF
TRBJ2-3 | 12 | TRBV6-1 | CASSELGDTQYF
TRBJ2-6 | 15 | TRBV9 | CASSDWGRGANVLTF
TRBJ2-3 | 13 | TRBV5-4 | CASSLGGQPPQYF
TRBJ2-1 | 14 | TRBV25-1 | CASSEYHGDNEQFF
TRBJ2-7 | 15 | TRBV6-5 | CASGRVGGYTYEQYF
TRBJ1-2 | 13 | TRBV28 | CASSLGGMYGYTF
TRBJ1-5 | 18 | TRBV18 | CASSPGQALSGSNQPQHF
TRBJ2-5 | 15 | TRBV6-5 | CASSYSPPGLETQYF
TRBJ2-7 | 11 | TRBV28 | CASRGPYEQYF
TRBJ2-5 | 14 | TRBV5-1 | CASSQGQGVKTQYF
TRBJ2-1 | 11 | TRBV10-1 | CASSQTGQQFF
TRBJ1-1 | 12 | TRBV5-8 | CASSLRITEAFF
TRBJ1-2 | 13 | TRBV7-3 | CASSSNGGYGYTF
TRBJ2-2 | 16 | TRBV6-6 | CASSYGQRGNTGELFF
TRBJ1-5 | 16 | TRBV5-1 | CASSLSGGGSGQPQHF
TRBJ1-1 | 15 | TRBV19 | CASSMAGALSTEAFF
TRBJ2-1 | 17 | TRBV12-5 | CASGLPSGRLSYNEQFF
TRBJ2-7 | 11 | TRBV6-1 | CASFTAYEQYF
TRBJ2-7 | 18 | TRBV1 | CTSSQEGGTSLLTYEQYF
TRBJ2-7 | 13 | TRBV14 | CASSAWGGYEQYF